The entry below describes one TCR beta chain. Amplification yielded TCR beta CDR3 regions, with RNA transcripts as the source. An initial round of RT-PCR targeting the TCR CDR3 relied on the HTBI primer set. TCRdb processed the multiplex PCR reads anew with MiXCR; each CDR3 protein has one entry. The sample consists of over 700,000 distinct CDR3 sequences, 30% to 40% of them appearing once. These data are taken from a study of T cells in Graves' hyperthyroidism and ophthalmopathy. The sample consisted of blood. The TCR sequence derives from a middle-aged woman with Graves' hyperthyroidism.

CDR3 region: CASSSGLAGGVETQYF. The CDR3 DNA follows: TGCGCCAGCAGCTCTGGACTAGCGGGAGGGGTGGAGACCCAGTACTTC. V gene TRBV5-1 combines with J gene TRBJ2-5, with 15 positions matching TRBD2. With 3 bases clipped from V and 5 bases from J, the junction kept 5 bases outside the gene matches. Germline lookup yields CDR1 SGHRS and CDR2 YFSETQ. The CDR3 spans 16 residues.